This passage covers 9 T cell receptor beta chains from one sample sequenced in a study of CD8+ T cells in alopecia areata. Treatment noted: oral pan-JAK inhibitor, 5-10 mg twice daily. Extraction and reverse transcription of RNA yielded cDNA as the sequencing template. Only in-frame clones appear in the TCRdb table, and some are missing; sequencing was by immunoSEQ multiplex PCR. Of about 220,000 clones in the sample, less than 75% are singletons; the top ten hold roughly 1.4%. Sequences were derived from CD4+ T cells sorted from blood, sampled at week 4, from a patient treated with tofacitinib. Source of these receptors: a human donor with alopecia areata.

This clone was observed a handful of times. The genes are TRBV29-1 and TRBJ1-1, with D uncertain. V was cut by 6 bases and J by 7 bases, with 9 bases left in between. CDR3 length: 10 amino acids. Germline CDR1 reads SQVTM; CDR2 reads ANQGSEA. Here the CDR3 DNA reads TGCAGCGTGAGCCTTCTTGAAGCTTTCTTT. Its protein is CSVSLLEAFF.

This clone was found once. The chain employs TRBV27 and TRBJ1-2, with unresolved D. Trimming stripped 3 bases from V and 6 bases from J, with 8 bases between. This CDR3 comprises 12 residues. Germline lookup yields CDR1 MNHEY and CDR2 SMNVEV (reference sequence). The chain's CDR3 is CASSFRGDGYTF. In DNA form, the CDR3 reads TGTGCCAGCAGTTTCCGGGGAGATGGCTACACCTTC.

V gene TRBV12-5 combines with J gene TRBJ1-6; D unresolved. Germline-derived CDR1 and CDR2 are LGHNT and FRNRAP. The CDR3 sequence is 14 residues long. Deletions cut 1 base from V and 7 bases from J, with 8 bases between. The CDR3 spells CASGLGENNSPLHF. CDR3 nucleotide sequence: TGTGCTAGTGGTTTGGGGGAGAACAATTCACCCCTCCACTTT.

The CDR3 protein is CASSVGPGYTGELFF. As DNA, the CDR3 is TGTGCCAGCAGCGTAGGCCCAGGGTACACCGGGGAGCTGTTTTTT. The rearrangement joins TRBV9 to TRBJ2-2; tentative D call: TRBD1 (5 bases). V shed 0 bases and J shed 3 bases, with 9 bases lying between them. Germline assignment: CDR1 SGDLS and CDR2 YYNGEE. This CDR3 has 15 amino acids.

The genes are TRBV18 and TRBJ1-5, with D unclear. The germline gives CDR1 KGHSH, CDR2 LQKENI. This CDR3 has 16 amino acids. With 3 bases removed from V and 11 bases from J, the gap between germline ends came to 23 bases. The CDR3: CASSPTRDGASGAQHF. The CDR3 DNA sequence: TGTGCCAGCTCACCCACACGAGACGGCGCATCTGGGGCCCAGCATTTT.

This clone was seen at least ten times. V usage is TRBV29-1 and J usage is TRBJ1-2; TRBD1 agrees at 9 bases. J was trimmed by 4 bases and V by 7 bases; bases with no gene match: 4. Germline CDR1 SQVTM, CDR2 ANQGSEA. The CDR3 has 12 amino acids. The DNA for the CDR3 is TGCAGCGACAGGGGGCCGGGCTATGGCTACACCTTC. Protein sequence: CSDRGPGYGYTF.

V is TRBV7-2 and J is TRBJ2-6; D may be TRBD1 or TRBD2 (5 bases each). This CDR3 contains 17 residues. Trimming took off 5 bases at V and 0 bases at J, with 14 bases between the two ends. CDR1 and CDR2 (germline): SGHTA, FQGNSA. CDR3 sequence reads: CASSPPRDGSGANVLTF. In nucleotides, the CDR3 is TGTGCCAGCAGCCCCCCAAGGGACGGCTCTGGGGCCAACGTCCTGACTTTC.

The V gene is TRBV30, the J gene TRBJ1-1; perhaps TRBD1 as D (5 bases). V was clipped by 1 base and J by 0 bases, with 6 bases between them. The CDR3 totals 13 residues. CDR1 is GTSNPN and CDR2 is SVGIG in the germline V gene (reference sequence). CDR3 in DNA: TGTGCCTGGAGTGGAGGGGTGAACACTGAAGCTTTCTTT. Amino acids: CAWSGGVNTEAFF.

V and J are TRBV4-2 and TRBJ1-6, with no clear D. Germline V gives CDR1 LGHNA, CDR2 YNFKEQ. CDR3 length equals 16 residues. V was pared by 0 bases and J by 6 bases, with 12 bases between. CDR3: CASSQDRGLINSPLHF. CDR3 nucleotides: TGTGCCAGCAGCCAAGATCGAGGACTGATTAATTCACCCCTCCACTTT.